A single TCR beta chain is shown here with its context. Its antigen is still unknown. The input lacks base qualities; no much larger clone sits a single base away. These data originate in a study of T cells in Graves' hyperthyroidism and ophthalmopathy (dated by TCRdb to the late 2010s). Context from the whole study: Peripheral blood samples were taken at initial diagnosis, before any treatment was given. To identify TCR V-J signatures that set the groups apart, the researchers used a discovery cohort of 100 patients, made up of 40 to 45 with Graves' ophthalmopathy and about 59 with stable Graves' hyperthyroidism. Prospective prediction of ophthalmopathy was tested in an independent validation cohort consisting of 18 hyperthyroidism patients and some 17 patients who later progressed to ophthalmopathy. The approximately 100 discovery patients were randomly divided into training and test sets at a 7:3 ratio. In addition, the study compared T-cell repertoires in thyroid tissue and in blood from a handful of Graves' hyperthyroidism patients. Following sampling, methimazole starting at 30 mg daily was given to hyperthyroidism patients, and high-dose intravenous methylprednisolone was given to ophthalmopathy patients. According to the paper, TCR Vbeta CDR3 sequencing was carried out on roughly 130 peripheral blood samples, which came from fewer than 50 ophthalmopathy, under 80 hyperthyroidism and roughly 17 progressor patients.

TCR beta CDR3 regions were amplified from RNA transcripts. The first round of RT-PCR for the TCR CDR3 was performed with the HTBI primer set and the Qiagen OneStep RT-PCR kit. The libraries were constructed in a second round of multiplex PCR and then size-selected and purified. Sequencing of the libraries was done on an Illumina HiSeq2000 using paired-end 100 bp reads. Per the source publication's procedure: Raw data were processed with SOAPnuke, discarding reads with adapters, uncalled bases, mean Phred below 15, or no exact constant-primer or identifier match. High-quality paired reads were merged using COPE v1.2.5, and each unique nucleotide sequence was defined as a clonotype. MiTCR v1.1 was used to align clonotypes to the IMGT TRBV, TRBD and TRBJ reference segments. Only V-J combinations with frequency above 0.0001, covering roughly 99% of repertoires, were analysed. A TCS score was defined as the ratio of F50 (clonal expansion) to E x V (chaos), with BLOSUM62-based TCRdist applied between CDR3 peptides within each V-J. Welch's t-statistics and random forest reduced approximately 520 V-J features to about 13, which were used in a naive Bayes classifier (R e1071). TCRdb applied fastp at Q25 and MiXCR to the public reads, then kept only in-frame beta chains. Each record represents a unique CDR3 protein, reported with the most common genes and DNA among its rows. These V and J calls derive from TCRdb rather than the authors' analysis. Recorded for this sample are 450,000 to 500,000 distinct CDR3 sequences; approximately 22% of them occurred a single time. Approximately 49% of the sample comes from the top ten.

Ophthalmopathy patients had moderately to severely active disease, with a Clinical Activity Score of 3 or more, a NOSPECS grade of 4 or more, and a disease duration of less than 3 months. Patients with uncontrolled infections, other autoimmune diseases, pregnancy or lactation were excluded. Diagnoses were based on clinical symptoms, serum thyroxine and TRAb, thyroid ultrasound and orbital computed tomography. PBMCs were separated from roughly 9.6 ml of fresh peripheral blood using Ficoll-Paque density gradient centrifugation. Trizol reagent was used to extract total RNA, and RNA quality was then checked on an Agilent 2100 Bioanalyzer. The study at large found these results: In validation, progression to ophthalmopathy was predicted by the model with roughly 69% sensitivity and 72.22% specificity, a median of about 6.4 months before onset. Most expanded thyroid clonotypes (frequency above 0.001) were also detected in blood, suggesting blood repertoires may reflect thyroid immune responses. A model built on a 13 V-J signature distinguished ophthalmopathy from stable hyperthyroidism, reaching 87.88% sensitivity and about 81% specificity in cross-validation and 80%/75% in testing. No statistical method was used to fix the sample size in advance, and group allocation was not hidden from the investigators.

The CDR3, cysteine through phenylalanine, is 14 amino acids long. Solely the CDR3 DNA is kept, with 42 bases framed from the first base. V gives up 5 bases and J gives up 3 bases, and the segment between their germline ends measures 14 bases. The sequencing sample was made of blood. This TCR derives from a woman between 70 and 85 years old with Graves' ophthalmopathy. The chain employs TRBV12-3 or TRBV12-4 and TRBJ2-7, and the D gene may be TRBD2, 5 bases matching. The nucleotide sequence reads TGTGCCAGCAGTCGGGAACTCACAGACTACGAGCAGTACTTC. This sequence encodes CASSRELTDYEQYF.